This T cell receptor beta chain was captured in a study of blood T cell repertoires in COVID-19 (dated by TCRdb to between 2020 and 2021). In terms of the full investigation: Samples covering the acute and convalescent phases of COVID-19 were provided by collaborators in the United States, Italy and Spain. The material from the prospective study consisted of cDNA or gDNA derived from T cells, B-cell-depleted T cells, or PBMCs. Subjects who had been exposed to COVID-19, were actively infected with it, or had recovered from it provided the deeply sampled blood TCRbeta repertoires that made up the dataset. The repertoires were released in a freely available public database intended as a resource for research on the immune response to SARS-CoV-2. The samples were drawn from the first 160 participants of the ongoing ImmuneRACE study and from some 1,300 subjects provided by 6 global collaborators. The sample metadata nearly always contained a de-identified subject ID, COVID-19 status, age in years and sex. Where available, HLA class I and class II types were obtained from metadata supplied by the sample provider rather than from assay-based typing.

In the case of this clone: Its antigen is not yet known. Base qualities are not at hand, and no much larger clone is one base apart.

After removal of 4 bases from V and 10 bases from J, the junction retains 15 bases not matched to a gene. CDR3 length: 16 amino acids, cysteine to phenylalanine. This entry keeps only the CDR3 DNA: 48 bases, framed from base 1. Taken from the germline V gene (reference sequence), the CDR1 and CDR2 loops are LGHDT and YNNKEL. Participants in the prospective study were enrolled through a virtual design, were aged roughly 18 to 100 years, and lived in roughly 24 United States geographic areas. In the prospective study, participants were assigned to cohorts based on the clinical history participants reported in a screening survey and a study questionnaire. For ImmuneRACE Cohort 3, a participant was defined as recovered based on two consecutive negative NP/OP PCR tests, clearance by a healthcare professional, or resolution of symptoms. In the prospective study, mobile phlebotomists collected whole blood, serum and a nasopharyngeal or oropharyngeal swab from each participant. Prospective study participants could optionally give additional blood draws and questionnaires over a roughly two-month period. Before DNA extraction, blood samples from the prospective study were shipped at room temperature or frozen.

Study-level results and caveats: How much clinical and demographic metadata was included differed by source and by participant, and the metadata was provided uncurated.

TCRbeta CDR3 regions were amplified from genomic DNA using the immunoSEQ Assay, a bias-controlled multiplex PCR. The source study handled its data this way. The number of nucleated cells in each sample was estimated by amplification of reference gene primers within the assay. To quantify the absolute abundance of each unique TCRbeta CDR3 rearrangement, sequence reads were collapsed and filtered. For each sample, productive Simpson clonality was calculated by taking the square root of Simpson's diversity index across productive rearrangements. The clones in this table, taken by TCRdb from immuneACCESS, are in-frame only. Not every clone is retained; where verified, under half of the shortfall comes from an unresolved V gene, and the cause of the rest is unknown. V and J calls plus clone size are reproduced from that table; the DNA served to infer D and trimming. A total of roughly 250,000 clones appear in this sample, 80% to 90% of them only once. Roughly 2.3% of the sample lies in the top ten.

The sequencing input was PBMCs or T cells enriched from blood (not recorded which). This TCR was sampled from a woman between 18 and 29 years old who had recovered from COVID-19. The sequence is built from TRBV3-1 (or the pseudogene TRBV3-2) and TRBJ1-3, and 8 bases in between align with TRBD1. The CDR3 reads CASSRKPRQGLVTIYF. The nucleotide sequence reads TGTGCCAGCAGCCGAAAACCGAGACAGGGGTTGGTGACCATATATTTT.